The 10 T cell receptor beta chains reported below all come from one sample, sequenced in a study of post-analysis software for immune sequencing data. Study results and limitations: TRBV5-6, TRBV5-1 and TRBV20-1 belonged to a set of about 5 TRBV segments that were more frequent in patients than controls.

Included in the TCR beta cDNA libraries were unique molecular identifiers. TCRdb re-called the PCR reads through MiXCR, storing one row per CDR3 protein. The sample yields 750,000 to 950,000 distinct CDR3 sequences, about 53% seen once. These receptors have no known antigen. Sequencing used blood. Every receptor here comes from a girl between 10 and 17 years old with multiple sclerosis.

CDR3 region: CASSVQAGGFAEQFF. CDR3 bases: TGTGCCAGCAGTGTTCAAGCGGGTGGGTTTGCTGAGCAGTTCTTC. This chain connects TRBV6-1 to TRBJ2-1, with a weak D call TRBD2 (6 bases). CDR3 length: 15 amino acids. Germline V lookup: CDR1 MNHNS, CDR2 SASEGT. Trimming pared 4 bases from V and 9 bases from J, leaving 19 bases between.

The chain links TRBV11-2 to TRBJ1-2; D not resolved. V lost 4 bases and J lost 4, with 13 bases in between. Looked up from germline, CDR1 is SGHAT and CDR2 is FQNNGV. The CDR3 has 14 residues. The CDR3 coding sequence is TGTGCCAGCAGCTCCCAACGAGTTACCTATGGCTACACCTTC. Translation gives CASSSQRVTYGYTF.

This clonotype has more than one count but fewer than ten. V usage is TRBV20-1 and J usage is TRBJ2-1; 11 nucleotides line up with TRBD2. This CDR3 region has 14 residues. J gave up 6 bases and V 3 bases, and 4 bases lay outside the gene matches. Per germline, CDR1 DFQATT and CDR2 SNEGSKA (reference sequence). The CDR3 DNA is TGCAGTGCTAGTTACGGACTAGCGGGCAATGAGCAGTTCTTC. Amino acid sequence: CSASYGLAGNEQFF.

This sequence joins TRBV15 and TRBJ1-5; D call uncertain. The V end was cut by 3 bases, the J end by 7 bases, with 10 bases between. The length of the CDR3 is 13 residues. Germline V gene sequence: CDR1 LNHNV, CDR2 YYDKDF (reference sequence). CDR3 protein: CATSRILGQPQHF. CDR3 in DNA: TGTGCCACCAGCAGGATTTTAGGGCAGCCCCAGCATTTT.

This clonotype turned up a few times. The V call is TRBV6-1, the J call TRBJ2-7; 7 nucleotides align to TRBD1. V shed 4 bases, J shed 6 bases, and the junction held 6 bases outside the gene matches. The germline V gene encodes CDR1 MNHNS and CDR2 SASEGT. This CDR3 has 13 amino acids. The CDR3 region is CASSATGEGEQYF. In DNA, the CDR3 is TGTGCCAGCAGTGCAACAGGGGAAGGCGAGCAGTACTTC.

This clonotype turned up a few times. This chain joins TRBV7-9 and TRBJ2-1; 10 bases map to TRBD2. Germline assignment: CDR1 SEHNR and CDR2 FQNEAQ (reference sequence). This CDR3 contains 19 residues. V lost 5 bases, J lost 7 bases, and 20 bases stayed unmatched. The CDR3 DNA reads TGTGCCAGCAGCCTACCTCCGGGACCAGCGGGAGGGCGGGGAAATGAGCAGTTCTTC. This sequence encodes CASSLPPGPAGGRGNEQFF. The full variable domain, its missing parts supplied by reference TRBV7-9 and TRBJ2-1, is DTGVSQNPRHKITKRGQNVTFRCDPISEHNRLYWYRQTLGQGPEFLTYFQNEAQLEKSRLLSDRFSAERPKGSFSTLEIQRTEQGDSAMYLCASSLPPGPAGGRGNEQFFGPGTRLTVL.

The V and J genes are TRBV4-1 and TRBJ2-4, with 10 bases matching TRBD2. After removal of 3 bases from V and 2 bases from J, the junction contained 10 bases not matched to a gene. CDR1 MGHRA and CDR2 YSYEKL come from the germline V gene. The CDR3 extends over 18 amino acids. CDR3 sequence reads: CASSQAPVAGGTKNIQYF. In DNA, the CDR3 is TGCGCCAGCAGCCAGGCCCCCGTAGCGGGGGGTACCAAAAACATTCAGTACTTC.

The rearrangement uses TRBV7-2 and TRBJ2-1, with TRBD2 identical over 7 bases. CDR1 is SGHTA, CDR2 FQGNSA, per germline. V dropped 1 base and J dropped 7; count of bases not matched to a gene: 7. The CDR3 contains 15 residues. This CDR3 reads CASSLGPPGGNEQFF. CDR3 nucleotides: TGTGCCAGCAGCTTAGGCCCACCCGGGGGGAATGAGCAGTTCTTC.

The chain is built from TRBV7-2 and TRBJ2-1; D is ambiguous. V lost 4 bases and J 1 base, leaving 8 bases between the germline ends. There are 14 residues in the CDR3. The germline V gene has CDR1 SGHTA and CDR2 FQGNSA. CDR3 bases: TGTGCCAGCAGCTCGGACGGTTCCTACAATGAGCAGTTCTTC. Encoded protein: CASSSDGSYNEQFF.

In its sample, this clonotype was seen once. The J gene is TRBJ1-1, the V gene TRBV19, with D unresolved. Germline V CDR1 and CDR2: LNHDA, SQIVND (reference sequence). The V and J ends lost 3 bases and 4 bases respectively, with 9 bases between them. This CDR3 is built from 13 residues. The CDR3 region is CASSISWATEAFF. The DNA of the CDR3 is TGTGCCAGTAGTATTAGCTGGGCCACTGAAGCTTTCTTT. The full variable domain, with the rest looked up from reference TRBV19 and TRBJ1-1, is DGGITQSPKYLFRKEGQNVTLSCEQNLNHDAMYWYRQDPGQGLRLIYYSQIVNDFQKGDIAEGYSVSREKKESFPLTVTSAQKNPTAFYLCASSISWATEAFFGQGTRLTVV.